The entry that follows covers one T cell receptor (beta chain) sequence. The antigen remains undetermined. The germline CDR1 and CDR2 sequences are MNHEY and SMNVEV (reference sequence). The CDR3 spans 15 residues. Trimming removed 5 bases from V and 1 base from J, with 15 bases in between. This record comes from a study of shared clonotypes between healthy human individuals. Notes on the study in general: What naive subsets generally showed was a larger estimated richness than memory subsets showed. Measured sharing among donors was expected to vary with sequencing depth.

The naive CD8 subset, CD45RO-negative cells positively selected for CCR7, excluded terminally differentiated effector memory CD45RA+ cells. The table came from immunoSEQ multiplex PCR; TCRdb's copy has only in-frame clones and leaves some out. The table lists around 2.1 million clones, approximately 94% of them singletons. The chain has TRBV27 and TRBJ2-7; D remains ambiguous. The specimen was naive CD8+ T cells from PBMCs. This clonotype was sampled from a young man in good health. Some clones in this sample may be carry-over from other donors' samples. The CDR3 region has the DNA TGTGCCAGCAGTCCAATTTCCACTTCATCCTACGAGCAGTACTTC. Translating it yields CASSPISTSSYEQYF.